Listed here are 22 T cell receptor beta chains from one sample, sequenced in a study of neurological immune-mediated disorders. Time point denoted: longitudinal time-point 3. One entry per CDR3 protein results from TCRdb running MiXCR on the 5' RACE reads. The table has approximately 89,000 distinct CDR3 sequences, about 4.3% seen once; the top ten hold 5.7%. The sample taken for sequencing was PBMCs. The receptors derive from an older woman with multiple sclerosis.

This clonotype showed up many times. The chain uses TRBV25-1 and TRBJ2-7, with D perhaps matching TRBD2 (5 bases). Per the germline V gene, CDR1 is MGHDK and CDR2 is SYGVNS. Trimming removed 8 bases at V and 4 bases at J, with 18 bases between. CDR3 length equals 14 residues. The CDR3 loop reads CASCPGSRGYEQYF. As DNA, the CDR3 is TGTGCCAGCTGCCCGGGGTCGCGCGGATACGAGCAGTACTTC.

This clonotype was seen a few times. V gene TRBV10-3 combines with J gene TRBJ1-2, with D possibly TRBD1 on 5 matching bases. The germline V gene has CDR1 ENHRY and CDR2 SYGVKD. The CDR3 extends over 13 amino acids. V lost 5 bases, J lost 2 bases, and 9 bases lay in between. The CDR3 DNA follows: TGTGCCATCAGTCCGGACACAAACTATGGCTACACCTTC. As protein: CAISPDTNYGYTF.

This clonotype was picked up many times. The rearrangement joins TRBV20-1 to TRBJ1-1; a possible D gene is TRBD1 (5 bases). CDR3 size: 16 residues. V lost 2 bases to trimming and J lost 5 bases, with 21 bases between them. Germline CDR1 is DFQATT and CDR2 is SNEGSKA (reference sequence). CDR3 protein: CSARTSGWGTGTEAFF. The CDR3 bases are TGCAGTGCTAGAACTTCCGGGTGGGGGACGGGGACTGAAGCTTTCTTT.

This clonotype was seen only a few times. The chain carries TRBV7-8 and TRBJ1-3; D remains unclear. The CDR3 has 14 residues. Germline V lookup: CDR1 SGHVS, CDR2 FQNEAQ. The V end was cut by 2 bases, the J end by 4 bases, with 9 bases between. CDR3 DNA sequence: TGTGCCAGCAGCTTAACGGCGGAAGGAAACACCATATATTTT. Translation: CASSLTAEGNTIYF.

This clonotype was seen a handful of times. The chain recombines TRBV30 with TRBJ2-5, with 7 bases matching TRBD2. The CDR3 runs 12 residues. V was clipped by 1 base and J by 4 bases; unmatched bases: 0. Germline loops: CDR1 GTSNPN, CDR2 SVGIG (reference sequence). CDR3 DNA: TGTGCCTGGAGTGGGGGGGGAGAGACCCAGTACTTC. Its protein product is CAWSGGGETQYF. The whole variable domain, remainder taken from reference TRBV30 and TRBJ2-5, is SQTIHQWPATLVQPVGSPLSLECTVEGTSNPNLYWYRQAAGRGLQLLFYSVGIGQISSEVPQNLSASRPQDRQFILSSKKLLLSDSGFYLCAWSGGGETQYFGPGTRLLVL.

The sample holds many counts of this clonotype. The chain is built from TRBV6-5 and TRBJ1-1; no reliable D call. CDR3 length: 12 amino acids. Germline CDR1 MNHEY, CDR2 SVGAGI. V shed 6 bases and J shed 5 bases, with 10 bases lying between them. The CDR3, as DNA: TGTGCCAGCAGGCCGGAGGGTACTGAAGCTTTCTTT. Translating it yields CASRPEGTEAFF.

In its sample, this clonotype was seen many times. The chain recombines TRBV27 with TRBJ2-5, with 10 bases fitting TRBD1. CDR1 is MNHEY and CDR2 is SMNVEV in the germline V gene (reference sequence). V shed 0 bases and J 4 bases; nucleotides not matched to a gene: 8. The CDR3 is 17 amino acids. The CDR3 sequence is CASSLSVARTGGETQYF. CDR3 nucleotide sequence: TGTGCCAGCAGTTTATCAGTGGCTCGGACAGGGGGAGAGACCCAGTACTTC.

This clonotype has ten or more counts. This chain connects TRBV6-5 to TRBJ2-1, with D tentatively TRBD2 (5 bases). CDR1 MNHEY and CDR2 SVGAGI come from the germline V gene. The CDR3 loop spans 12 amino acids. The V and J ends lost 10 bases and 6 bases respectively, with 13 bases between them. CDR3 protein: CAISDPFNEQFF. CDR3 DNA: TGTGCCATTAGCGACCCTTTCAATGAGCAGTTCTTC.

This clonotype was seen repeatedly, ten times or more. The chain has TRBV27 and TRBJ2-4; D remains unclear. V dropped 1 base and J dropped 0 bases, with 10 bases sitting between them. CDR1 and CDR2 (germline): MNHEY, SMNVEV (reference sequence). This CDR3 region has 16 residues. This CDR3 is CASSLWNELAKNIQYF. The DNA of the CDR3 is TGTGCCAGCAGTTTATGGAATGAGCTAGCCAAAAACATTCAGTACTTC.

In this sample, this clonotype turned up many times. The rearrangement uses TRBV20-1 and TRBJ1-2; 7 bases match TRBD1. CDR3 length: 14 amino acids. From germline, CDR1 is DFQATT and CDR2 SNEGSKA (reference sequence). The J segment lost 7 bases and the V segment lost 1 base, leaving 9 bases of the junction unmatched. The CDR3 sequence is CSARAATGIGGYTF. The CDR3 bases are TGCAGTGCTAGAGCGGCGACAGGGATCGGTGGCTACACCTTC.

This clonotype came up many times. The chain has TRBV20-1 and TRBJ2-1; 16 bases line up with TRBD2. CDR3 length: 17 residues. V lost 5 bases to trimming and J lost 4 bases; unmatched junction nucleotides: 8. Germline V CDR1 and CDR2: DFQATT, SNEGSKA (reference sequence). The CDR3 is CSASGTSGGASYNEQFF. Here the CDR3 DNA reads TGCAGTGCTTCCGGGACTAGCGGGGGGGCAAGTTACAATGAGCAGTTCTTC.

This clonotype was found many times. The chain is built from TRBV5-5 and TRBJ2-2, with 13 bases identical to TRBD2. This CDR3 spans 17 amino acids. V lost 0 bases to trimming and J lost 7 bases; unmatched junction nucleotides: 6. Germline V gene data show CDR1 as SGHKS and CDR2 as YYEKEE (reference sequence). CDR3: CASSLGGLAGTYGELFF. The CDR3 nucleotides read TGTGCCAGCAGCTTGGGGGGACTAGCGGGGACATACGGGGAGCTGTTTTTT.

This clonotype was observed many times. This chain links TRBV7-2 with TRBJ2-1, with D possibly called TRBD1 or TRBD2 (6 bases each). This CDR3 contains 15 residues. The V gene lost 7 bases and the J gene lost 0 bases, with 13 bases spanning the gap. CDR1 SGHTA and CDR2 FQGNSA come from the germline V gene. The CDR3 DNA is TGTGCCAGCAACAGGGAGACTAGCTCCTACAATGAGCAGTTCTTC. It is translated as CASNRETSSYNEQFF.

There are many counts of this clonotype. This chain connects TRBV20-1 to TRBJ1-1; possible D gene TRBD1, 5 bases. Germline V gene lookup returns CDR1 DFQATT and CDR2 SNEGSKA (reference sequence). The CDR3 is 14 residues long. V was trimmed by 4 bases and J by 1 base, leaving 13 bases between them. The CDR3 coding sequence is TGCAGTGCTATGGTCTGGGGCACGAACACTGAAGCTTTCTTT. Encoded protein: CSAMVWGTNTEAFF.

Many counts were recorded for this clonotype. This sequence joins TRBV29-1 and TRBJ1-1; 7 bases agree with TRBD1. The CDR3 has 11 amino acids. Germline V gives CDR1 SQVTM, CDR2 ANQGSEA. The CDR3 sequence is CRTGMYTEAFF. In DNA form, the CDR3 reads TGCAGGACAGGGATGTACACTGAAGCTTTCTTT. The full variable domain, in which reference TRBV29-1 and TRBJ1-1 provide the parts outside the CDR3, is SAVISQKPSRDICQRGTSLTIQCQVDSQVTMMFWYRQQPGQSLTLIATANQGSEATYESGFVIDKFPISRPNLTFSTLTVSNMSPEDSSIYLCRTGMYTEAFFGQGTRLTVV.

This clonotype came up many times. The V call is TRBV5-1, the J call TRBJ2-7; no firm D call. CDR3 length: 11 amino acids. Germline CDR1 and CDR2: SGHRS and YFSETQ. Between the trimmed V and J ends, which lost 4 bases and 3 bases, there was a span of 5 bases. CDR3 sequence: CASSQLYEQYF. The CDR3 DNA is TGCGCCAGCAGCCAGCTCTACGAGCAGTACTTC.

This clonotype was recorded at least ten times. CDR3 in DNA: TGCGCCAGCAGCAGGGGCCAGAACTCCTACAATGAGCAGTTCTTC. Its translation is CASSRGQNSYNEQFF. The chain combines TRBV5-1 with TRBJ2-1; possibly TRBD1 for D (5 bases). Trimming left V 4 bases short and J 0 bases short, with 11 bases between. Germline lookup yields CDR1 SGHRS and CDR2 YFSETQ. The CDR3 loop spans 15 amino acids.

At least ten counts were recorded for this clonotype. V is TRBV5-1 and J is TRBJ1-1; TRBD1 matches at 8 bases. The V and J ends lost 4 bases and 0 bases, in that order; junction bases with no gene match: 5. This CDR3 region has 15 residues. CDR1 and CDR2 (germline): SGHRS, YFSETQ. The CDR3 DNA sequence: TGCGCCAGCAGCCCTGTGACAGGGGTGAACACTGAAGCTTTCTTT. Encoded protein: CASSPVTGVNTEAFF.

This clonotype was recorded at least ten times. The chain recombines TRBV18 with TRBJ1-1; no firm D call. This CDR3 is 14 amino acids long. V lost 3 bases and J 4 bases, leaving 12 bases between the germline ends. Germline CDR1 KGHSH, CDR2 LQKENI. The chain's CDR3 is CASSPGPISTEAFF. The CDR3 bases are TGTGCCAGCTCACCCGGTCCGATATCCACTGAAGCTTTCTTT.

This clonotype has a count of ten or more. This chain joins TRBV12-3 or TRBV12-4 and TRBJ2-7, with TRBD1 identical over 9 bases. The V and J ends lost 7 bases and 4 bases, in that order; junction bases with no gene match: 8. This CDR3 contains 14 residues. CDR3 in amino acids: CASTVADRGYEQYF. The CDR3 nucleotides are TGTGCCAGCACCGTGGCGGACAGGGGTTACGAGCAGTACTTC.

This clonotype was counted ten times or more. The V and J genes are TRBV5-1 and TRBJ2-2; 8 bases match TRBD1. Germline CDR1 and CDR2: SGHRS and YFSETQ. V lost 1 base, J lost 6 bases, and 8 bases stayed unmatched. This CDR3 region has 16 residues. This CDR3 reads CASSLMGQALPGELFF. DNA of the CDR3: TGCGCCAGCAGCTTGATGGGACAGGCCCTCCCCGGGGAGCTGTTTTTT.

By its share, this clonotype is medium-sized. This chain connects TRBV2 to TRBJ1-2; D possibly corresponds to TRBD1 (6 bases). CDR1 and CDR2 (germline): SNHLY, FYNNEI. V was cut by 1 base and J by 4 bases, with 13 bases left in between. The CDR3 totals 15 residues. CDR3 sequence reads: CASSEGGGQSYGYTF. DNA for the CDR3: TGTGCCAGCAGTGAAGGCGGGGGGCAGTCCTATGGCTACACCTTC.